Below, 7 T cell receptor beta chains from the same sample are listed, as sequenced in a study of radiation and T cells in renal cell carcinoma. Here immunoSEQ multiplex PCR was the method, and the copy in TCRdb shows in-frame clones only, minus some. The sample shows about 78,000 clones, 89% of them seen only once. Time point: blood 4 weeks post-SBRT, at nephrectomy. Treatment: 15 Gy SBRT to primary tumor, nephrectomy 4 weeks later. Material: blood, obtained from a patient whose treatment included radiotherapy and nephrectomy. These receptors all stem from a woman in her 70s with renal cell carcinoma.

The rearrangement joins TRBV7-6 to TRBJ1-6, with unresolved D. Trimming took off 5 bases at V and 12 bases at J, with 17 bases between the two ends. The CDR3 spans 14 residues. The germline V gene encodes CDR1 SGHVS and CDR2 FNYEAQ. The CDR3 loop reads CASSASGRSGPLHF. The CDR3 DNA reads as TGTGCCAGCAGCGCCTCGGGCAGGTCGGGACCCCTCCACTTT.

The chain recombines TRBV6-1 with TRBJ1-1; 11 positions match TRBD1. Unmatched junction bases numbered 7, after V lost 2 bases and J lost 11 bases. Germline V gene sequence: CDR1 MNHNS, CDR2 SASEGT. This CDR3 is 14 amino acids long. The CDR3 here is CASSERTGGEVAFF. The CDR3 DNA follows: TGTGCCAGCAGTGAACGGACAGGGGGCGAGGTGGCTTTCTTT.

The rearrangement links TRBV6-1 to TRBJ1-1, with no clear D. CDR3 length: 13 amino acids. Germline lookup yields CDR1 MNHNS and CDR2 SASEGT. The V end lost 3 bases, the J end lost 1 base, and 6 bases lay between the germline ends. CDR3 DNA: TGTGCCAGCAGTGAGCGGGGGAACACTGAAGCTTTCTTT. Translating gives CASSERGNTEAFF.

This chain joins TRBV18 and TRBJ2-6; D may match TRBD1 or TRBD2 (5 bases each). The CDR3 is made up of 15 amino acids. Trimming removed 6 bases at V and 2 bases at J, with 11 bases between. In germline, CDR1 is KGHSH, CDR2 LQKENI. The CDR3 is CASSLMGAGANVLTF. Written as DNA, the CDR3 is TGTGCCAGCTCCCTTATGGGGGCTGGGGCCAACGTCCTGACTTTC.

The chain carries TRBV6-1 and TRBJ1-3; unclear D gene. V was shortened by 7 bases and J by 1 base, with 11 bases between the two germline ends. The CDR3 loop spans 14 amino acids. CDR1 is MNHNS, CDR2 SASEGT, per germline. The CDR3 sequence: CASMAVTSGNTIYF. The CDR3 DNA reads TGTGCCAGCATGGCCGTAACTTCTGGAAACACCATATATTTT.

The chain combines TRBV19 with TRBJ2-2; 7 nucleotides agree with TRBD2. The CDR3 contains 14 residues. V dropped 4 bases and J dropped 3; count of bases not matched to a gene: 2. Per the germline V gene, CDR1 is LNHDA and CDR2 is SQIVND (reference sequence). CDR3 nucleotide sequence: TGTGCCAGTAGTAGCGGGGGTTACACCGGGGAGCTGTTTTTT. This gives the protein CASSSGGYTGELFF.

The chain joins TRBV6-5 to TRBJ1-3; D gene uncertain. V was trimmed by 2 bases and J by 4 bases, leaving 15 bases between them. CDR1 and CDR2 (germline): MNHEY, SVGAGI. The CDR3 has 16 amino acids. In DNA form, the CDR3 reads TGTGCCAGCAGTTACAGGACTGGACGGCTCGGAAACACCATATATTTT. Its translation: CASSYRTGRLGNTIYF.